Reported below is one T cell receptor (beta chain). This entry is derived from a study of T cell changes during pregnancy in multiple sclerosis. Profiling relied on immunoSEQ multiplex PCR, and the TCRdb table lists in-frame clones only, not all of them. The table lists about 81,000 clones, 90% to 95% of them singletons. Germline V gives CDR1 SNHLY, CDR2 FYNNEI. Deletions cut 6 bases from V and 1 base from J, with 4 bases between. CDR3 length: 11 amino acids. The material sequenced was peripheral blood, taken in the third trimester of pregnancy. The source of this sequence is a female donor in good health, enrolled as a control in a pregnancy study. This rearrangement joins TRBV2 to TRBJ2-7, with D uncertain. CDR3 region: CASRQSYEQYF. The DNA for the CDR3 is TGTGCCAGCAGACAATCCTACGAGCAGTACTTC.